A selection of T cell receptor beta chains follows, all from one sample in a study of blood T cell repertoires in COVID-19. Sequencing was performed with immunoSEQ multiplex PCR; in TCRdb, only in-frame clones are kept and a portion is missing. The table shows fewer than 250,000 clones, with about 80% occurring only once. Sequenced sample: PBMCs or T cells enriched from blood (not recorded which). Receptor source: a woman aged 40 to 50 who had been exposed to COVID-19. Each CDR3 is given with its conserved first and last residue. A D gene is named only where the DNA matches it firmly. Clone size is shown for a subset of rows, as once, few, many or a class of expanded clone.

clone_size: once
j_call: TRBJ2-7
v_call: TRBV18
d_call: TRBD1
cdr3_nt: TGTGCCAGCTCACCACCACATACAGGGGACGAGCAGTACTTC
cdr3_aa: CASSPPHTGDEQYF

clone_size: NA
j_call: TRBJ2-7
v_call: TRBV7-9
d_call: TRBD1
cdr3_nt: TGTGCCAGCAGCTTAGCTGGGACAGGGCGCGCCTACGAGCAGTACTTC
cdr3_aa: CASSLAGTGRAYEQYF

clone_size: NA
j_call: TRBJ1-1
v_call: TRBV18
d_call: TRBD1
cdr3_nt: TGTGCCAGCTCACCGAGACAGGGGGCTGTTGAAGCTTTCTTT
cdr3_aa: CASSPRQGAVEAFF

clone_size: once
j_call: TRBJ2-3
v_call: TRBV4-1
d_call: TRBD2
cdr3_nt: TGCGCCAGCAGCCACCCTAGCGGGGGTATATATACGCAGTATTTT
cdr3_aa: CASSHPSGGIYTQYF

clone_size: NA
j_call: TRBJ2-5
v_call: TRBV3-1/TRBV3-2
d_call: TRBD2
cdr3_nt: TGTGCCAGCAGCCGGTCTAGCGGGCGGGAGACCCAGTACTTC
cdr3_aa: CASSRSSGRETQYF

clone_size: NA
j_call: TRBJ1-1
v_call: TRBV20-1
d_call: NA
cdr3_nt: TGCAGTGCTTTCAGGGGCACTGAAGCTTTCTTT
cdr3_aa: CSAFRGTEAFF

clone_size: NA
j_call: TRBJ1-1
v_call: TRBV7-3
d_call: TRBD1
cdr3_nt: TGTGCCAGCAGCTCACAGGGGTGGGGCACTGAAGCTTTCTTT
cdr3_aa: CASSSQGWGTEAFF

clone_size: NA
j_call: TRBJ1-1
v_call: TRBV5-8
d_call: TRBD1
cdr3_nt: TGTGCCAGCAGCTTCGGACAGGTGAACACTGAAGCTTTCTTT
cdr3_aa: CASSFGQVNTEAFF

clone_size: NA
j_call: TRBJ2-1
v_call: TRBV11-3
d_call: TRBD1
cdr3_nt: TGTGCCAGCAGCTTGCGGCAGGGGGATGAGCAGTTCTTC
cdr3_aa: CASSLRQGDEQFF

clone_size: NA
j_call: TRBJ2-7
v_call: TRBV6-1
d_call: TRBD2
cdr3_nt: TGTGCCAGCAGTTATGGGACTAGCGAGTACGAGCAGTACTTC
cdr3_aa: CASSYGTSEYEQYF

clone_size: NA
j_call: TRBJ2-2
v_call: TRBV6-5
d_call: TRBD1
cdr3_nt: TGTGCCAGCAGAAGCGACAGGGTTGCCGGGGAGCTGTTTTTT
cdr3_aa: CASRSDRVAGELFF

clone_size: NA
j_call: TRBJ1-1
v_call: TRBV18
d_call: NA
cdr3_nt: TGTGCCAGCTCACCAGCGACAGTCCTGGTGTATTCTGAAGCTTTCTTT
cdr3_aa: CASSPATVLVYSEAFF

clone_size: NA
j_call: TRBJ2-3
v_call: TRBV3-1/TRBV3-2
d_call: TRBD2
cdr3_nt: TGTGCCAGCAGCCAAGAGCGGGGGGGCCCCAATTTT
cdr3_aa: CASSQERGGPNF

clone_size: once
j_call: TRBJ1-2
v_call: TRBV4-3
d_call: TRBD1
cdr3_nt: TGCGCCAGCAGCCAAGGGACCCCGGGACAGGGATCTAACTATGGCTACACCTTC
cdr3_aa: CASSQGTPGQGSNYGYTF

clone_size: NA
j_call: TRBJ2-7
v_call: TRBV7-3
d_call: TRBD1
cdr3_nt: TGTGCCAGCAGCCCCGGGACAGGGGGGAACGAGCAGTACTTC
cdr3_aa: CASSPGTGGNEQYF

clone_size: NA
j_call: TRBJ1-1
v_call: TRBV12-5
d_call: NA
cdr3_nt: TGTGCTAGTGGTCTCTCCGGGAGTGCTGAAGCTTTCTTT
cdr3_aa: CASGLSGSAEAFF

clone_size: NA
j_call: TRBJ2-3
v_call: TRBV9
d_call: NA
cdr3_nt: TGTGCCAGCAGCGTCGGGCCAGCCTGGGGACTTAGCACAGATACGCAGTATTTT
cdr3_aa: CASSVGPAWGLSTDTQYF

clone_size: many
j_call: TRBJ2-7
v_call: TRBV4-3
d_call: NA
cdr3_nt: TGCGCCAGCAGCCAAGATCAAGACAGATCCTACGAGCAGTACTTC
cdr3_aa: CASSQDQDRSYEQYF

clone_size: NA
j_call: TRBJ1-3
v_call: TRBV9
d_call: TRBD1
cdr3_nt: TGTGCCAGCAGCGTAGGGACAGGTGAAGGGAACACCATATATTTT
cdr3_aa: CASSVGTGEGNTIYF

clone_size: NA
j_call: TRBJ1-4
v_call: TRBV5-1
d_call: TRBD1
cdr3_nt: TGCGCCAGCAGCTTGGGGACAGGGGTTGGAAAACTGTTTTTT
cdr3_aa: CASSLGTGVGKLFF

clone_size: NA
j_call: TRBJ2-2
v_call: TRBV27
d_call: TRBD1
cdr3_nt: TGTGCCAGCAGTCCCTTTCGGACAGGGGGCCCCGGGGAGCTGTTTTTT
cdr3_aa: CASSPFRTGGPGELFF

clone_size: NA
j_call: TRBJ1-1
v_call: TRBV18
d_call: NA
cdr3_nt: TGTGCCAGCTCTACTAGACAGAACACTGAAGCTTTCTTT
cdr3_aa: CASSTRQNTEAFF

clone_size: NA
j_call: TRBJ1-5
v_call: TRBV19
d_call: NA
cdr3_nt: TGTGCCAGTACCGTAGGGGGTTCTAGCAATCAGCCCCAGCATTTT
cdr3_aa: CASTVGGSSNQPQHF

clone_size: NA
j_call: TRBJ2-5
v_call: TRBV5-1
d_call: TRBD1
cdr3_nt: TGCGCCAGCAGCTTGGGGAACAGGGGGGTTGAGACCCAGTACTTC
cdr3_aa: CASSLGNRGVETQYF

clone_size: NA
j_call: TRBJ2-7
v_call: TRBV12-3/TRBV12-4
d_call: NA
cdr3_nt: TGTGCCAGCAGTCTAAGCAGACAATACGAGCAGTACTTC
cdr3_aa: CASSLSRQYEQYF

clone_size: NA
j_call: TRBJ2-2
v_call: TRBV11-3
d_call: NA
cdr3_nt: TGTGCCAGCAGCCCCCCTGGCGGCACCGGGGAGCTGTTTTTT
cdr3_aa: CASSPPGGTGELFF

clone_size: NA
j_call: TRBJ1-2
v_call: TRBV6-1
d_call: NA
cdr3_nt: TGTGCCAGCAGTGGAGGAATGACCGGGATCGGGCTATATGGCTACACCTTC
cdr3_aa: CASSGGMTGIGLYGYTF

clone_size: few
j_call: TRBJ1-1
v_call: TRBV3-1/TRBV3-2
d_call: NA
cdr3_nt: TGTGCCAGCAGCCAGCGCTCCGGGGGAGAAGCTTTCTTT
cdr3_aa: CASSQRSGGEAFF

clone_size: few
j_call: TRBJ2-3
v_call: TRBV4-2
d_call: TRBD1
cdr3_nt: TGTGCCAGCAGCCAGGGACAGGGGGCTAGCACAGATACGCAGTATTTT
cdr3_aa: CASSQGQGASTDTQYF

clone_size: NA
j_call: TRBJ1-5
v_call: TRBV2
d_call: TRBD1
cdr3_nt: TGTGCCAGCAGAATGAGACAGGGGTGGGGGCAGCCCCAGCATTTT
cdr3_aa: CASRMRQGWGQPQHF

clone_size: NA
j_call: TRBJ2-7
v_call: TRBV28
d_call: NA
cdr3_nt: TGTGCCAGCAGTTTTTCTTTAGCCTACGAGCAGTACTTC
cdr3_aa: CASSFSLAYEQYF